The following is a T cell receptor beta chain sequence with its context. Its antigen is currently unknown. Only in-frame clones appear in the TCRdb table, and some are missing; sequencing was by immunoSEQ multiplex PCR. Counted here are under 85,000 clones, approximately 91% occurring once; the ten biggest clones make up around 9.9%. The data belong to a study of T cell responses to AZD1222 COVID-19 vaccine. Study-level background: Combined were second doses at about 4 or about 12 weeks. Study observations and caveats: In the spike-specific TCR repertoire, nearly half reportedly target unmutated variant regions. CD4 TCRs associated with vaccination spanned spike, dominating at 160-218 and 743-854.

The sequence derives from an adult in good health. The starting material was peripheral blood, obtained on day 0 of AZD1222 vaccination.

The CDR3 here is CASSEVKVAGVSGELFF. Here the CDR3 DNA reads TGTGCCAGCAGTGAAGTGAAAGTAGCGGGAGTCTCAGGGGAGCTGTTTTTT. The chain links TRBV6-1 to TRBJ2-2, with TRBD2 matching 9 bases. Germline CDR1 is MNHNS and CDR2 is SASEGT. The CDR3 totals 17 residues. The V gene end was trimmed by 1 base and the J gene end by 8 bases; junction bases not matched to a gene: 11.